One and the same sample provided the 21 T cell receptor beta chains below, sequenced in a study of blood T cell repertoires in COVID-19. TCRdb's table, derived via immunoSEQ multiplex PCR, lists solely in-frame clones and lacks some. The table lists about 16,000 clones, roughly 90% of them singletons. The source material was peripheral blood. The receptors shown here come from a human donor in a cohort sampled during active COVID-19.

The V gene is TRBV7-2, the J gene TRBJ2-7, with 8 nucleotides matching TRBD2. J gave up 3 bases and V 1 base, and 2 bases lay outside the gene matches. The CDR3 consists of 14 residues. Germline V lookup: CDR1 SGHTA, CDR2 FQGNSA. The CDR3 nucleotides read TGTGCCAGCAGCTTAGAGCGGGGGTACTACGAGCAGTACTTC. Its translation is CASSLERGYYEQYF.

In its sample, this clone was seen once. The CDR3 loop is CATSRDGGRARNEQFF. As DNA, the CDR3 is TGTGCCACCAGCAGAGATGGCGGGAGGGCGAGGAATGAGCAGTTCTTC. This chain connects TRBV15 to TRBJ2-1; 9 bases fit TRBD2. The trim removed 0 bases at V and 7 bases at J, leaving 7 bases unmatched. Germline V CDR1 and CDR2: LNHNV, YYDKDF (reference sequence). The CDR3 runs to 16 residues.

The CDR3, as DNA: TGTGCCAGCAGCACCCCCCCTCAGGGGCGGCAAGAGACCCAGTACTTC. It encodes CASSTPPQGRQETQYF. This chain connects TRBV2 to TRBJ2-5, with D perhaps TRBD1 (6 bases). This CDR3 spans 16 amino acids. Germline values: CDR1 SNHLY, CDR2 FYNNEI. V lost 6 bases to trimming and J lost 2 bases, with 19 bases between them.

This clone was seen just once. The chain employs TRBV14 and TRBJ2-1; D gene unclear. The germline gives CDR1 SGHDN, CDR2 FVKESK. Trimming stripped 0 bases from V and 8 bases from J, with 17 bases between. The CDR3 loop spans 16 amino acids. The CDR3 DNA is TGTGCCAGCAGCCAAGACTTACCCTACCTTTCCCATGAGCAGTTCTTC. Translation: CASSQDLPYLSHEQFF.

The chain is built from TRBV2 and TRBJ2-7; a weak D match, TRBD1 (5 bases). This CDR3 contains 13 residues. Trimming left V 1 base short and J 1 base short, with 5 bases between. Germline CDR1 is SNHLY and CDR2 is FYNNEI. The CDR3, as DNA: TGTGCCAGCAGTGAAGACAGGTCCTACGAGCAGTACTTC. Translated: CASSEDRSYEQYF.

The chain couples TRBV5-5 to TRBJ1-4; 10 nucleotides align to TRBD1. The CDR3 has 15 residues. The germline V gene encodes CDR1 SGHKS and CDR2 YYEKEE (reference sequence). The junction had 7 bases not matched to a gene; V was cut back by 4 bases and J by 7 bases. CDR3 bases: TGTGCCAGCAGCGGGACAGGGGCTGGGGCTGAAAAACTGTTTTTT. Protein sequence: CASSGTGAGAEKLFF.

The chain links TRBV2 to TRBJ2-5, with D maybe TRBD1 (6 bases). Trimming shortened V by 3 bases and J by 5 bases, and 7 bases separated the two germline ends. The germline V gene has CDR1 SNHLY and CDR2 FYNNEI. CDR3 length: 12 residues. CDR3 region: CASSEQGETQYF. The CDR3 DNA sequence: TGTGCCAGCAGTGAGCAGGGGGAGACCCAGTACTTC.

The V gene is TRBV3-1 (or the pseudogene TRBV3-2), the J gene TRBJ2-5; TRBD2 aligns across 12 bases. The CDR3 runs to 14 residues. Trimming cost V 4 bases and J 4 bases; bases outside gene matches: 1. Germline V gene lookup returns CDR1 LGHDT and CDR2 YNNKEL (reference sequence). The CDR3 bases are TGTGCCAGCAGCCGACTAGCGGGAGTAGAGACCCAGTACTTC. Translated, it gives CASSRLAGVETQYF.

The V gene is TRBV6-2 or TRBV6-3, the J gene TRBJ1-2; no clear D gene. Germline CDR1 MNHEY, CDR2 SVGEGT. The CDR3 has 12 residues. The V end lost 4 bases, the J end lost 4 bases, and 7 bases lay between the germline ends. Here the CDR3 DNA reads TGTGCCAGCAGTTCTGACTCCTATGGCTACACCTTC. The encoded protein is CASSSDSYGYTF.

The chain combines TRBV5-8 with TRBJ2-2; possibly TRBD2 for D (5 bases). The germline V gene has CDR1 SGHTS and CDR2 YDEGEE. This CDR3 has 17 amino acids. Trimming cost V 2 bases and J 3 bases, with 17 bases left between them. The CDR3 region is CASSFIRGWGYTGELFF. The CDR3 nucleotides are TGTGCCAGCAGCTTTATCAGAGGGTGGGGTTACACCGGGGAGCTGTTTTTT.

This chain connects TRBV3-1 (or the pseudogene TRBV3-2) to TRBJ2-5; possibly TRBD2 for D (6 bases). Germline CDR1 reads LGHDT; CDR2 reads YNNKEL (reference sequence). There are 14 residues in the CDR3. The ends were cut back, 1 base at V and 4 bases at J, with 10 bases in the middle. CDR3 coding DNA: TGTGCCAGCAGCCAAGCGGACTACCGAGAGACCCAGTACTTC. Amino acids: CASSQADYRETQYF.

This chain links TRBV19 with TRBJ1-1, with 10 positions matching TRBD1. V trimming: 5 bases; J trimming: 0 bases; junction bases outside the gene matches: 3. This CDR3 comprises 15 residues. Germline V gives CDR1 LNHDA, CDR2 SQIVND (reference sequence). The CDR3, as DNA: TGTGCCAGTAGTTCCGGGACAGGGGTGAACACTGAAGCTTTCTTT. Protein: CASSSGTGVNTEAFF.

The CDR3 DNA reads as TGTGCCACCAGCATGGACTCCTGGGGAGGGCCCACCTACGAGCAGTACTTC. This sequence encodes CATSMDSWGGPTYEQYF. V gene TRBV15 combines with J gene TRBJ2-7; 7 bases line up with TRBD2. Germline V gives CDR1 LNHNV, CDR2 YYDKDF (reference sequence). V was pared by 4 bases and J by 2 bases, with 14 bases of the junction left unmatched. The CDR3 covers 17 residues.

The genes are TRBV4-1 and TRBJ2-3, with 8 bases that match TRBD2. There are 16 residues in the CDR3. J lost 3 bases, V lost 4 bases, and 9 bases had no gene match. In germline, CDR1 is MGHRA, CDR2 YSYEKL. CDR3 bases: TGCGCCAGCAGCCCCCGGACTAGCACGGGGACAGATACGCAGTATTTT. It codes for CASSPRTSTGTDTQYF.

The chain recombines TRBV3-1 (or the pseudogene TRBV3-2) with TRBJ1-2, with D maybe TRBD1 (6 bases). Per germline, CDR1 LGHDT and CDR2 YNNKEL (reference sequence). V was cut by 1 base and J by 2 bases, with 14 bases left in between. The CDR3 length is 16 residues. The CDR3 DNA sequence: TGTGCCAGCAGCCAAGTCAGGGGAGTAGTGAACTATGGCTACACCTTC. Translation: CASSQVRGVVNYGYTF.

A single count supports this clone. This rearrangement joins TRBV7-2 to TRBJ2-1, with 10 nucleotides matching TRBD2. J was trimmed by 7 bases and V by 5 bases; bases with no gene match: 8. This CDR3 has 15 residues. Germline V CDR1 and CDR2: SGHTA, FQGNSA. CDR3 nucleotides: TGTGCCAGCAGCCAGAGCGGGAGGGTTGGGAATGAGCAGTTCTTC. Its translation is CASSQSGRVGNEQFF. The full variable domain, in which reference TRBV7-2 and TRBJ2-1 provide the parts outside the CDR3, is GAGVSQSPSNKVTEKGKDVELRCDPISGHTALYWYRQSLGQGLEFLIYFQGNSAPDKSGLPSDRFSAERTGGSVSTLTIQRTQQEDSAVYLCASSQSGRVGNEQFFGPGTRLTVL.

V is TRBV19 and J is TRBJ2-7; 10 positions match TRBD1. The germline V gene encodes CDR1 LNHDA and CDR2 SQIVND (reference sequence). The CDR3 has 15 residues. Germline trimming cut 5 bases from V and 2 bases from J; bases unmatched to any gene: 6. The CDR3 coding sequence is TGTGCCAGTAGTGAGGGGACAGGGGTGGCCTACGAGCAGTACTTC. Translating it yields CASSEGTGVAYEQYF. Supplemented by reference TRBV19 and TRBJ2-7, the full variable domain reads DGGITQSPKYLFRKEGQNVTLSCEQNLNHDAMYWYRQDPGQGLRLIYYSQIVNDFQKGDIAEGYSVSREKKESFPLTVTSAQKNPTAFYLCASSEGTGVAYEQYFGPGTRLTVT.

This chain joins TRBV5-6 and TRBJ2-7; possible D gene TRBD2, 6 bases. CDR1 SGHDT and CDR2 YYEEEE come from the germline V gene. The CDR3 extends over 15 amino acids. V was trimmed by 0 bases and J by 3 bases, leaving 13 bases between them. The CDR3 reads CASSLEGGRIYEQYF. As DNA, the CDR3 is TGTGCCAGCAGCTTGGAAGGTGGGAGGATCTACGAGCAGTACTTC.

This chain connects TRBV4-1 to TRBJ2-5, with D possibly TRBD1 on 5 matching bases. The germline gives CDR1 MGHRA, CDR2 YSYEKL. The CDR3 is 15 amino acids. The germline V and J ends were trimmed by 4 bases and 5 bases, with 17 bases remaining between them. CDR3 region: CASSPQKTDPETQYF. CDR3 coding DNA: TGCGCCAGCAGCCCCCAAAAGACAGACCCGGAGACCCAGTACTTC.

The chain employs TRBV2 and TRBJ2-7; D remains unclear. The CDR3 covers 14 residues. CDR1 and CDR2 (germline): SNHLY, FYNNEI. V lost 6 bases and J lost 0, with 12 bases in between. CDR3 residues: CASSLGPVSYEQYF. CDR3 nucleotide sequence: TGTGCCAGCAGCCTCGGTCCCGTCTCCTACGAGCAGTACTTC. The entire variable domain, with the rest obtained from reference TRBV2 and TRBJ2-7, is as follows: EPEVTQTPSHQVTQMGQEVILRCVPISNHLYFYWYRQILGQKVEFLVSFYNNEISEKSEIFDDQFSVERPDGSNFTLKIRSTKLEDSAMYFCASSLGPVSYEQYFGPGTRLTVT.

The chain uses TRBV21-1 and TRBJ1-2. TRBV21-1 is a listed pseudogene. The CDR3 is 17 amino acids. The chain's CDR3 is CASSKRRGIRPDYGYTF. The CDR3 DNA is TGTGCCAGCAGCAAACGTAGAGGGATAAGGCCTGACTATGGCTACACCTTC.